This T cell receptor (beta chain) was obtained from a study of Tregs in tolerant kidney transplant recipients. Data came from immunoSEQ multiplex PCR; TCRdb stores just in-frame clones and leaves some out. The sample has about 69,000 clones; roughly 89% are singletons. Germline V gene data show CDR1 as SGHTA and CDR2 as FQGNSA. The CDR3 length is 14 residues. The V end was cut by 5 bases, the J end by 8 bases, with 15 bases between. Source: CD4+ T cells from blood, taken before the transplant. This TCR was sampled from a human donor who received a combined kidney and bone marrow transplant. J is TRBJ2-2 and V is TRBV7-2; no firm D call. CDR3 bases: TGTGCCAGCAGCCCACTCTCCGTTATGGGGGAGCTGTTTTTT. Translating gives CASSPLSVMGELFF.